What follows is one TCR beta chain and its context. This entry belongs to a study of T-cell reconstitution after alpha-beta-depleted transplantation in children. Trimming left V 4 bases short and J 2 bases short, with 24 bases between. Germline V gene data show CDR1 as DFQATT and CDR2 as SNEGSKA (reference sequence). This CDR3 has 17 residues. TCRbeta library preparation incorporated unique molecular identifiers. A single record per CDR3 protein comes from TCRdb applying MiXCR to the PCR reads. Of about 340,000 distinct CDR3 sequences detected, 13% appear once; the ten largest clones hold 3.5% to 4.5%.

This receptor was taken from a human donor who donated a stem cell graft to a child with Fanconi anemia. The chain links TRBV20-1 to TRBJ2-7; weak D call: TRBD2 (8 bases). Sequenced material: PBMCs, taken from the stem cell graft. As DNA, the CDR3 is TGCAGTGCTAAGACAGGGTTAGGGCGGGGGGTCACCTACGAGCAGTACTTC. Protein: CSAKTGLGRGVTYEQYF.